This T cell receptor beta chain appears in the sequencing data of a study of graft-versus-host responses after intestinal transplantation. General study points: GvH clones were found in recipient marrow; some appeared first in ileum or blood.

Assay used: immunoSEQ multiplex PCR; TCRdb lists only in-frame clones, some missing. The repertoire consists of approximately 130,000 clones, with just over 90% occurring once and the leading ten covering over 0.15%. Trimming left V 3 bases short and J 4 bases short, with 19 bases between. Germline V gives CDR1 SGHRS, CDR2 YFSETQ. This CDR3 has 16 residues. Points on this clone: No antigen is known for it.

This chain joins TRBV5-1 and TRBJ2-5, with D possibly being TRBD2 (7 bases). The source material was unstimulated CD4+ T cells sorted from spleen or lymph node cells, sampled before intestinal transplant. The receptor was isolated from a human donor who received an intestinal transplant. The CDR3 reads CASSWGGSSRGETQYF. The CDR3 nucleotides read TGCGCCAGCAGCTGGGGGGGTTCTAGCAGGGGAGAGACCCAGTACTTC.